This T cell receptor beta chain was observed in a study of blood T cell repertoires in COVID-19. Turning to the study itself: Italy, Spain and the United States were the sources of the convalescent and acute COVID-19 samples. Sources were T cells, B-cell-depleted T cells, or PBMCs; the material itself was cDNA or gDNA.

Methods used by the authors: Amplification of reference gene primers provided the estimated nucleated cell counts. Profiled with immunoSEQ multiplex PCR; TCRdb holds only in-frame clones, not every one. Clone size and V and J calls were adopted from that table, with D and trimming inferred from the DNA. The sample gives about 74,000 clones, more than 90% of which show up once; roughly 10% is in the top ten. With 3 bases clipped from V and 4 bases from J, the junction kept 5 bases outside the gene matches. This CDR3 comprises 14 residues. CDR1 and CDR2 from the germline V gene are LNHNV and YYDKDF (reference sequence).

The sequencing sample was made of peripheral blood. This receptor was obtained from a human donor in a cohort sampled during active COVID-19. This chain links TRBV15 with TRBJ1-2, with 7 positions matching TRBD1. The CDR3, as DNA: TGTGCCACCAGCAGGACAGGGTCGGGCTATGGCTACACCTTC. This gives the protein CATSRTGSGYGYTF.